Included here is one TCR beta chain sequence, with context. Its specificity is unknown. CDR3 length: 14 amino acids. Germline assignment: CDR1 SGHVS and CDR2 FQNEAQ. The V gene end was trimmed by 4 bases and the J gene end by 5 bases; junction bases not matched to a gene: 4. This specimen comes from a study of CD8+CD57+ T cells in acquired aplastic anemia. The wider study: Sorted CD4+ and CD8+ cells gave a mean 3.2 ug DNA, range 0.2 to 27.4 ug.

Study findings and constraints: Researchers report that some 31 CD8+ CDR3 sequences appeared in both patients and controls.

Researchers used genomic DNA as the template to profile TCR beta VDJ and CDR3. Each CDR3 protein gets one entry after TCRdb re-called the reads with MiXCR. The top ten clones hold about 2.7% of a sample with roughly 130,000 distinct CDR3 sequences, about 46% of them seen once. Sequenced material: sorted CD4+, CD8+, or CD8+CD57+ T cells (not recorded which) from PBMCs. The chain carries TRBV7-8 and TRBJ2-7; 11 bases match TRBD2. The sequence was obtained from a human donor in good health, serving as a control. The CDR3 loop is CASSSLAGGNEQYF. The CDR3 DNA is TGTGCCAGCAGCTCCCTAGCGGGGGGCAACGAGCAGTACTTC.